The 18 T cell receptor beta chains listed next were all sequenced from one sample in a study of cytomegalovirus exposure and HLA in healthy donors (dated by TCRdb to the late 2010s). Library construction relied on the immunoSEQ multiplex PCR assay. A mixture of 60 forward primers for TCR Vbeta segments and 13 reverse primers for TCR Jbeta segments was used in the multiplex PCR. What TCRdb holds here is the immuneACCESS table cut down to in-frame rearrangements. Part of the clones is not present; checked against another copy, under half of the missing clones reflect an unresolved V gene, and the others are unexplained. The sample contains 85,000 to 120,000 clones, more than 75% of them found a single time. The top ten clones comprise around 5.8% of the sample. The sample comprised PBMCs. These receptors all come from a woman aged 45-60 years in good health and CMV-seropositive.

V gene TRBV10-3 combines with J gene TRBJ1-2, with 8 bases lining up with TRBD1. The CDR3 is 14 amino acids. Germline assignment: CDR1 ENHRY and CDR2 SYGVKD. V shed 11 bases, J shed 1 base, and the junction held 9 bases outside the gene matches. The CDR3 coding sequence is TGTGCCCACGCGAGACAGGGGCTTAACTATGGCTACACCTTC. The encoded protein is CAHARQGLNYGYTF.

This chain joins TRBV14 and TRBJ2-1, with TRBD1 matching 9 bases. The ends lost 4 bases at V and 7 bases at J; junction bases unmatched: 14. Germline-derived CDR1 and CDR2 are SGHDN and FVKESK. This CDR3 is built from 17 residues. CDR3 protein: CASSLRQGVIAENEQFF. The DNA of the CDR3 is TGTGCCAGCAGCCTTCGACAGGGGGTAATAGCTGAAAATGAGCAGTTCTTC.

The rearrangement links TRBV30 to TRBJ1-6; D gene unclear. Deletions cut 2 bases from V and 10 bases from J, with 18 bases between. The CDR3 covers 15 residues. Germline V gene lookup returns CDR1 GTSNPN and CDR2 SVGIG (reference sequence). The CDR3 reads CAWSPGVPTRSPLHF. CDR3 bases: TGTGCCTGGAGTCCGGGTGTACCGACTCGATCACCCCTCCACTTT.

The CDR3 DNA reads as TGTGCCACCGATACACAGACTAGCGGGGGCTCCAGGGGCGGGGAGCTGTTTTTT. As protein: CATDTQTSGGSRGGELFF. The chain combines TRBV19 with TRBJ2-2; TRBD2 matches at 12 bases. The CDR3 spans 18 residues. Germline V gives CDR1 LNHDA, CDR2 SQIVND (reference sequence). Trimming took 10 bases from V and 7 from J; bases not matched to a gene: 19.

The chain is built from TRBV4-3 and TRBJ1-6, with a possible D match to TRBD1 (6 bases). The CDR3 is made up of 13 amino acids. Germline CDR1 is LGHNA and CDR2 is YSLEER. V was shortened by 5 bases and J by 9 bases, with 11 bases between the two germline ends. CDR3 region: CASSRPGVSPLHF. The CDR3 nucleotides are TGCGCCAGCAGCAGGCCAGGGGTTTCACCCCTCCACTTT.

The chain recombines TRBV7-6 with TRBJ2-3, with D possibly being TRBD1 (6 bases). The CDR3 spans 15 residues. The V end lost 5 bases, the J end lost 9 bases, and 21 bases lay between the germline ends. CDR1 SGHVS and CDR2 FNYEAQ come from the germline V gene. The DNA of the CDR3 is TGTGCCAGCAGCGGTGGGTCACAGGGTTTCGGGACGCAGTATTTT. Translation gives CASSGGSQGFGTQYF.

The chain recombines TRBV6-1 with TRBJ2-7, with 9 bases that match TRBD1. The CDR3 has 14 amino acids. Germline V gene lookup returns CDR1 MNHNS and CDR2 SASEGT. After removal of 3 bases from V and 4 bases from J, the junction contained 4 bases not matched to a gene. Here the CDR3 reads CASSDPGQGYEQYF. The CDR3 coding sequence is TGTGCCAGCAGTGACCCGGGACAGGGTTACGAGCAGTACTTC.

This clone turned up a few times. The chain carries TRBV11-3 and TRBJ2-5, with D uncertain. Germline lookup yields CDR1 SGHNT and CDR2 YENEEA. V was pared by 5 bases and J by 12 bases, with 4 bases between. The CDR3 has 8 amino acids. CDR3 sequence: CASSAEYF. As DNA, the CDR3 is TGTGCCAGCAGCGCGGAGTACTTC.

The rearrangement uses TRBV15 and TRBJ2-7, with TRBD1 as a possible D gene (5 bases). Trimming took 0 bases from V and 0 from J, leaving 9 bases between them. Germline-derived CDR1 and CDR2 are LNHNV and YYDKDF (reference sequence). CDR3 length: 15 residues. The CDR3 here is CATSRETGPSYEQYF. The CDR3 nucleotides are TGTGCCACCAGCAGAGAAACAGGTCCCTCCTACGAGCAGTACTTC.

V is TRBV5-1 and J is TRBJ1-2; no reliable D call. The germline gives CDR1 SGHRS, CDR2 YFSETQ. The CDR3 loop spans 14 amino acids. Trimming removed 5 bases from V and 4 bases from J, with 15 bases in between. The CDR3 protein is CASRLEGRTYGYTF. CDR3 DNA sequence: TGCGCCAGCAGACTAGAGGGAAGGACCTATGGCTACACCTTC.

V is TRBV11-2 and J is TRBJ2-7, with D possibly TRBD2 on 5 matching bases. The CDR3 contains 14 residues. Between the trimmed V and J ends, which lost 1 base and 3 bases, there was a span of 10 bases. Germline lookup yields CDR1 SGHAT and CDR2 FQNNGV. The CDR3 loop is CASSLVRDIYEQYF. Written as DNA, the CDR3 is TGTGCCAGCAGCTTAGTTCGGGATATCTACGAGCAGTACTTC.

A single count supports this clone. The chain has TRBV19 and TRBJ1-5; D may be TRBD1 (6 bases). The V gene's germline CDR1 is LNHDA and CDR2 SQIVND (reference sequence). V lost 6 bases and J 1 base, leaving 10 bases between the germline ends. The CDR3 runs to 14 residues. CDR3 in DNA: TGTGCCAGTAGAACGAGGGGGAGCAATCAGCCCCAGCATTTT. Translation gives CASRTRGSNQPQHF.

In nucleotides, the CDR3 is TGTGCCTGGGCGGGGGGGCCGAAGGAGACCCAGTACTTC. Amino acids: CAWAGGPKETQYF. This chain uses TRBV30 with TRBJ2-5, with 9 bases aligning to TRBD2. The CDR3 contains 13 residues. With V trimmed by 5 bases and J by 5 bases, 6 bases remained unmatched. CDR1 and CDR2 from the germline V gene are GTSNPN and SVGIG (reference sequence).

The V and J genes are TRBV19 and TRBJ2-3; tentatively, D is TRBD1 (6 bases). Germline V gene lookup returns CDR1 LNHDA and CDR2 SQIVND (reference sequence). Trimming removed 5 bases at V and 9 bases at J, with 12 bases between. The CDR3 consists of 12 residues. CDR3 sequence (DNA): TGTGCCAGTAGTGTTAGGACAGCCACGCAGTATTTT. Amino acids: CASSVRTATQYF.

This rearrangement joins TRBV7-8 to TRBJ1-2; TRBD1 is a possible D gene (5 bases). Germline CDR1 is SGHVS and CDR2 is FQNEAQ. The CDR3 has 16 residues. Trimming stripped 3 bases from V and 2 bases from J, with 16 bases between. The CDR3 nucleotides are TGTGCCAGCAGCTTTGGTCCGGAAAGGACAAACTATGGCTACACCTTC. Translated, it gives CASSFGPERTNYGYTF.

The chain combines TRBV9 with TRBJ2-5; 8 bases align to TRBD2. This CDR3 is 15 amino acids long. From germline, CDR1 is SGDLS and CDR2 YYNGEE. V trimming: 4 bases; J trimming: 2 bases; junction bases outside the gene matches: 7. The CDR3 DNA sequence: TGTGCCAGCAGCCTCTCGGCGGGGGGTCAAGAGACCCAGTACTTC. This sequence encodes CASSLSAGGQETQYF.

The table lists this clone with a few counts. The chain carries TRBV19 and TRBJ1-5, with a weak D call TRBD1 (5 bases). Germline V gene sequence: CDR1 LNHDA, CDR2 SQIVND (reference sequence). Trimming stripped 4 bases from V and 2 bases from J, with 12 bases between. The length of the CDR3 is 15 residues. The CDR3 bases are TGTGCCAGTAGTAATGCAGGGTATGGCAATCAGCCCCAGCATTTT. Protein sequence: CASSNAGYGNQPQHF.

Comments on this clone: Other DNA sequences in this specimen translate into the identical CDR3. CDR3 region: CASSLGVGAGANVLTF. The CDR3 DNA follows: TGTGCCAGCAGCTTAGGTGTGGGGGCGGGGGCCAACGTCCTGACTTTC. V gene TRBV7-2 combines with J gene TRBJ2-6; TRBD1 is a possible D gene (6 bases). V was trimmed by 1 base and J by 4 bases, leaving 11 bases between them. The length of the CDR3 is 16 residues. The V gene's germline CDR1 is SGHTA and CDR2 FQGNSA.